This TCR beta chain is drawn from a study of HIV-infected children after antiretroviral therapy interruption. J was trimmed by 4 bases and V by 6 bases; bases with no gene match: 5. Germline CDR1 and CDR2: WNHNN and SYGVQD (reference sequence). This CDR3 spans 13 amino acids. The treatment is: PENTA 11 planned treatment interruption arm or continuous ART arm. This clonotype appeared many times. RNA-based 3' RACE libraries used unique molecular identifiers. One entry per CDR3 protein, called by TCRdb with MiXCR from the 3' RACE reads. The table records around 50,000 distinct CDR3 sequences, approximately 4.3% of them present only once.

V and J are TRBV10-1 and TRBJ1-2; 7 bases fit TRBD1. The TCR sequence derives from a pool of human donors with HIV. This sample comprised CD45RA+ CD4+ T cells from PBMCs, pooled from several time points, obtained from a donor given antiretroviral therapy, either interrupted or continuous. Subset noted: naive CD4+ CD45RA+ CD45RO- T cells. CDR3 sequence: CASSPGQSYGYTF. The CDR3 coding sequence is TGCGCCAGCAGCCCGGGACAGAGCTATGGCTACACCTTC.